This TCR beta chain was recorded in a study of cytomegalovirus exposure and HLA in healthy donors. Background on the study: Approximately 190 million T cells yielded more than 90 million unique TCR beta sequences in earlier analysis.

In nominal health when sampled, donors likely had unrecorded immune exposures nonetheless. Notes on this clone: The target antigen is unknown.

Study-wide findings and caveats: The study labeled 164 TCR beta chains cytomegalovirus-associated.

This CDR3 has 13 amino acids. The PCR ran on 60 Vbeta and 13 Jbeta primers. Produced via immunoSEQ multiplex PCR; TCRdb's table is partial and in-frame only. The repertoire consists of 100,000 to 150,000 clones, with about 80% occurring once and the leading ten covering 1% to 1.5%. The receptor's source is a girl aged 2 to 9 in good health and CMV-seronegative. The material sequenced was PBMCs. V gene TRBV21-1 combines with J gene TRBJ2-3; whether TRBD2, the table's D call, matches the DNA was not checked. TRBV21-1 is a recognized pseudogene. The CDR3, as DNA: TGTGCCAGCGGGGGGGCCATAACAGATACGCAGTATTTT. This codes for CASGGAITDTQYF.